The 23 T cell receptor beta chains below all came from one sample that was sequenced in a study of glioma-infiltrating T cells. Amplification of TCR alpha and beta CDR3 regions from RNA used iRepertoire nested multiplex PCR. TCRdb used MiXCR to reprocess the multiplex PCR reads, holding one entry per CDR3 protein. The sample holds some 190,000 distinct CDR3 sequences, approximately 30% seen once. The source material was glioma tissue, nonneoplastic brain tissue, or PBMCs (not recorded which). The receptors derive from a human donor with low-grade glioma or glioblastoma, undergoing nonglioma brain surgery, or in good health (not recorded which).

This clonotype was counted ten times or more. The CDR3 nucleotides read TGTGCCAGCTCCATTTCCTCTGGGGCCAACGTCCTGACTTTC. This gives the protein CASSISSGANVLTF. The gene calls are TRBV28 and TRBJ2-6; D ambiguous. This CDR3 comprises 14 residues. Trimming pared 8 bases from V and 0 bases from J, leaving 8 bases between. The germline CDR1 and CDR2 sequences are MDHEN and SYDVKM.

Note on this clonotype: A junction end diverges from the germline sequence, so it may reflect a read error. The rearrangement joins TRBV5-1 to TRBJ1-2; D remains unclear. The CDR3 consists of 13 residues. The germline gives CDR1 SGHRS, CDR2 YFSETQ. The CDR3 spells CASSLATSYRYTF. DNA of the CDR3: TGCGCCAGCAGCTTGGCTACCAGCTATCGCTACACCTTC. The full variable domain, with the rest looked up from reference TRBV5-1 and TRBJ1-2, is KAGVTQTPRYLIKTRGQQVTLSCSPISGHRSVSWYQQTPGQGLQFLFEYFSETQRNKGNFPGRFSGRQFSNSRSEMNVSTLELGDSALYLCASSLATSYRYTFGSGTRLTVV.

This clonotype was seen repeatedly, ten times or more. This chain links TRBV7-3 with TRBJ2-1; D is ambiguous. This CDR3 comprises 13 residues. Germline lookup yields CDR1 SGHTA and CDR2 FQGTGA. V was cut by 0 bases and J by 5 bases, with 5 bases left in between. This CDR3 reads CASSLTDDNEQFF. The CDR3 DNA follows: TGTGCCAGCAGCTTAACAGATGACAATGAGCAGTTCTTC.

CDR3 in amino acids: CASSPLIREGWTDTQYF. The DNA for the CDR3 is TGTGCCAGCAGCCCACTTATAAGGGAAGGTTGGACAGATACGCAGTATTTT. The chain employs TRBV7-9 and TRBJ2-3, with D unclear. The CDR3 has 17 amino acids. The ends were cut back, 5 bases at V and 3 bases at J, with 21 bases in the middle. CDR1 and CDR2 (germline): SEHNR, FQNEAQ (reference sequence).

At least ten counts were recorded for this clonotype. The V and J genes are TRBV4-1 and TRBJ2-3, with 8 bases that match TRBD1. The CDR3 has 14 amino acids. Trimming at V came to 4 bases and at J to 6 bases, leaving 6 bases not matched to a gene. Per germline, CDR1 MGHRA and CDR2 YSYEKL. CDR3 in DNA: TGCGCCAGCAGCCTGACAGGGGTAATGGATACGCAGTATTTT. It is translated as CASSLTGVMDTQYF.

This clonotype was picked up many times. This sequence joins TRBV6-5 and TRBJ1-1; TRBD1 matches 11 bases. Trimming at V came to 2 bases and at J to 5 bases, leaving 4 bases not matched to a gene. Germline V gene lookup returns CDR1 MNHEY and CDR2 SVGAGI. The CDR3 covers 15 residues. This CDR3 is CASSYQGQGGTEAFF. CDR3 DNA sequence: TGTGCCAGCAGTTACCAGGGACAGGGGGGGACTGAAGCTTTCTTT.

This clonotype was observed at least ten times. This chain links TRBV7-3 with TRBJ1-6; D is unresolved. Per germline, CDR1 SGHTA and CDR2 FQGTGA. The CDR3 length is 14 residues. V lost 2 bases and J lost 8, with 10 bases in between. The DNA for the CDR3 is TGTGCCAGCAGCTTAGTACCGGGTGATTCACCCCTCCACTTT. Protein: CASSLVPGDSPLHF.

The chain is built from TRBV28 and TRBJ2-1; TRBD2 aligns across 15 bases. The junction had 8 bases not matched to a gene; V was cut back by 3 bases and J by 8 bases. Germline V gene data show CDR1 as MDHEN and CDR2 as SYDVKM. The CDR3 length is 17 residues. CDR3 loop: CASSFSGLAGGSHEQFF. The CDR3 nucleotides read TGTGCCAGCAGTTTCTCAGGACTAGCGGGAGGGTCTCATGAGCAGTTCTTC.

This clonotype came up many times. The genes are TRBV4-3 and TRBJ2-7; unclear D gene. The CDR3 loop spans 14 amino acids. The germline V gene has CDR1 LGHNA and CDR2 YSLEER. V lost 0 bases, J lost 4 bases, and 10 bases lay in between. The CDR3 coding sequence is TGCGCCAGCAGCCAAGATTGGCAGGCTTACGAGCAGTACTTC. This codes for CASSQDWQAYEQYF.

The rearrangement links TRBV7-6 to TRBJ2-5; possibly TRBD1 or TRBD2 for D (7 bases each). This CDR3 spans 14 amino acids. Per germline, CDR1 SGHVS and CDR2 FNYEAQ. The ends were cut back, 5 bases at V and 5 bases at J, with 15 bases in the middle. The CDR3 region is CASSPGGGEETQYF. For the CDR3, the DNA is TGTGCCAGCAGCCCAGGGGGGGGTGAGGAGACCCAGTACTTC.

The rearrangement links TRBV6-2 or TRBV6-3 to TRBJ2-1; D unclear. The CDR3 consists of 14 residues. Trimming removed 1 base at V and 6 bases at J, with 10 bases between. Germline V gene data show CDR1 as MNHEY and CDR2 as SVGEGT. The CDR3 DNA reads TGTGCCAGCAGTTACTTTCGGCTCACCAATGAGCAGTTCTTC. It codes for CASSYFRLTNEQFF.

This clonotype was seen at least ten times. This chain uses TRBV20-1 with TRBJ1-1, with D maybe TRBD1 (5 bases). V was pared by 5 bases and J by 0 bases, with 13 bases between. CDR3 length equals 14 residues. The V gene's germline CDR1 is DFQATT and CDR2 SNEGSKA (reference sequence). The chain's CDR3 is CSAHPVQVNTEAFF. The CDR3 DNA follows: TGCAGTGCTCACCCCGTACAGGTGAACACTGAAGCTTTCTTT.

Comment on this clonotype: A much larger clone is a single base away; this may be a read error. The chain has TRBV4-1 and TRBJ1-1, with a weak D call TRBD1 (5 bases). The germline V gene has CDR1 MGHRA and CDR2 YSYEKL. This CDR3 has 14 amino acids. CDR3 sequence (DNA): TGCGCCAGCAGCCAACTCGGTTGGGGCACTAAAGCTTTCTTT. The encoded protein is CASSQLGWGTKAFF.

The CDR3 loop reads CASSSWGNSYNEQFF. The CDR3 nucleotides read TGTGCCAGCAGCTCTTGGGGGAACTCCTACAATGAGCAGTTCTTC. V usage is TRBV3-1 and J usage is TRBJ2-1; perhaps D is TRBD1 or TRBD2 (5 bases each). V lost 5 bases to trimming and J lost 0 bases, with 11 bases between them. Germline V gene lookup returns CDR1 LGHDT and CDR2 YNNKEL (reference sequence). CDR3 length equals 15 residues.

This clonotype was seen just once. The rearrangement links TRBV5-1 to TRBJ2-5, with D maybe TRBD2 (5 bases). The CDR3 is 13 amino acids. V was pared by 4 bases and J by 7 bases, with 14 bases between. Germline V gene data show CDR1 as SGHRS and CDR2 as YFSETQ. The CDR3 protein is CASSPELGGTQYF. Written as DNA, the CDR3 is TGCGCCAGCAGCCCCGAACTAGGAGGGACCCAGTACTTC.

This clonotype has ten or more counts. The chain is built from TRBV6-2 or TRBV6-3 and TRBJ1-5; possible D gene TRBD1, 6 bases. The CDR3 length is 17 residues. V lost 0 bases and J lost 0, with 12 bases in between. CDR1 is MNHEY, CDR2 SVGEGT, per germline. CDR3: CASSYSGASYSNQPQHF. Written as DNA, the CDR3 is TGTGCCAGCAGTTACTCGGGGGCATCCTATAGCAATCAGCCCCAGCATTTT.

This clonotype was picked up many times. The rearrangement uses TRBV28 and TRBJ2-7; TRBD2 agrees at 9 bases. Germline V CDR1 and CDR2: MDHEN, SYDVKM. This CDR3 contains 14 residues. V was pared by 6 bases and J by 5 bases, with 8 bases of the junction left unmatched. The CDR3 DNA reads TGTGCCAGCAGCTCCAGCGGGAGGTTGGACGAGCAGTACTTC. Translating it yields CASSSSGRLDEQYF.

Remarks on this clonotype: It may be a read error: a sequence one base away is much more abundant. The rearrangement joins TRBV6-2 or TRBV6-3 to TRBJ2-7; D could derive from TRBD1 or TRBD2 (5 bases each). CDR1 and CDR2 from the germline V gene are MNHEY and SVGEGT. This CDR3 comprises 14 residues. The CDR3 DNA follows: TGTGCCAGCAGCATTTCGGGGCTTCCCTACGAGCAGTGCTTC. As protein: CASSISGLPYEQCF.

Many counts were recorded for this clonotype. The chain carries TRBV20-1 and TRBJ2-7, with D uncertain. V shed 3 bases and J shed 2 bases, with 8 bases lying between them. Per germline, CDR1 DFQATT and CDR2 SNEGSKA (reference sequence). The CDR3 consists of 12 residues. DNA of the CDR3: TGCAGTGCTAGCGACTTAACCTACGAGCAGTACTTC. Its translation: CSASDLTYEQYF.

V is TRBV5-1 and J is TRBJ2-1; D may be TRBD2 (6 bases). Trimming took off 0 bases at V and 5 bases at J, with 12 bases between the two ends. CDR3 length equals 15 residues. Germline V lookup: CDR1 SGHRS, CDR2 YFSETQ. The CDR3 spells CASSLGLASNNEQFF. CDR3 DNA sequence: TGCGCCAGCAGCTTGGGCCTAGCGAGTAACAATGAGCAGTTCTTC.

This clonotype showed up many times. The CDR3 spells CASSLRIQETQYF. CDR3 nucleotides: TGTGCCAGCAGTTTAAGGATCCAAGAGACCCAGTACTTC. The chain joins TRBV27 to TRBJ2-5; D gene unclear. Trimming stripped 2 bases from V and 1 base from J, with 5 bases between. The CDR3 extends over 13 amino acids. The germline V gene has CDR1 MNHEY and CDR2 SMNVEV (reference sequence).

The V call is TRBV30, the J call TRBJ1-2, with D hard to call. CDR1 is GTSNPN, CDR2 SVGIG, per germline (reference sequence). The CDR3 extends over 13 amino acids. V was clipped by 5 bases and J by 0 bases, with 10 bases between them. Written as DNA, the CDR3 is TGTGCCTGGGCACAGTCGGCTAACTATGGCTACACCTTC. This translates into CAWAQSANYGYTF.

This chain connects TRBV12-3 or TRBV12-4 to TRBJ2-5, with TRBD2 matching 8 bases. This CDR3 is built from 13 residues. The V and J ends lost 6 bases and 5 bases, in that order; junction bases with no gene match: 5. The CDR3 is CASSLLAVETQYF. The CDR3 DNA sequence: TGTGCCAGCAGCTTACTAGCGGTTGAGACCCAGTACTTC.